This T cell receptor beta chain stems from a study of blood T cell repertoires in COVID-19. Across the whole study: Spain, Italy and the United States supplied samples that represented acute and convalescent COVID-19. Nucleic acid was either cDNA or gDNA, and it came from T cells, B-cell-depleted T cells, or PBMCs.

The protocol was immunoSEQ multiplex PCR, while the TCRdb copy is restricted to in-frame clones and leaves out a portion. Of more than 45,000 clones listed, around 80% are singletons. The V gene's germline CDR1 is SGHAT and CDR2 FQNNGV. This CDR3 spans 18 amino acids. The V and J ends lost 2 bases and 4 bases, in that order; junction bases with no gene match: 15. The V and J genes are TRBV11-2 and TRBJ2-5; 8 nucleotides agree with TRBD1. The specimen was peripheral blood. The sequence came from a man aged 35 to 55 with acute or convalescent COVID-19. The CDR3 is CASSLIGRRQGASETQYF. The CDR3 nucleotides are TGTGCCAGCAGCTTAATCGGACGACGGCAGGGGGCCTCAGAGACCCAGTACTTC.